The 4 T cell receptor beta chains below were found in one sample sequenced in a study of technical replicates of blood from a handful of donors. Sequenced by immunoSEQ multiplex PCR; TCRdb stores in-frame clones only, minus some. The sample lists under 15,000 clones, around 95% seen once, with 6.3% in the top ten. Sequencing input: PBMCs. The receptor set was obtained from a human donor in good health.

CDR3 bases: TGCGCCAGCAGTGAAGGGAGCAACTATGGCTACACCTTC. It is translated as CASSEGSNYGYTF. The genes are TRBV10-2 and TRBJ1-2; D is ambiguous. V was cut by 3 bases and J by 2 bases, with 7 bases left in between. Germline V gene sequence: CDR1 WSHSY, CDR2 SAAADI. CDR3 length: 13 amino acids.

The rearrangement uses TRBV5-1 and TRBJ2-7; 10 bases align to TRBD1. The CDR3 extends over 16 amino acids. Germline assignment: CDR1 SGHRS and CDR2 YFSETQ. V lost 0 bases to trimming and J lost 3 bases; unmatched junction nucleotides: 6. The CDR3 nucleotides are TGCGCCAGCAGCTTGGCCCTGACAGGGGGCAACTACGAGCAGTACTTC. It yields the protein CASSLALTGGNYEQYF.

The chain employs TRBV19 and TRBJ2-7, with TRBD2 matching over 10 bases. Germline assignment: CDR1 LNHDA and CDR2 SQIVND (reference sequence). The CDR3 is 15 residues long. Trimming at V came to 5 bases and at J to 0 bases, leaving 4 bases not matched to a gene. CDR3 region: CASSPSSGGSYEQYF. The CDR3, as DNA: TGTGCCAGTAGTCCCTCTAGCGGGGGCTCCTACGAGCAGTACTTC.

The J gene is TRBJ1-1, the V gene TRBV7-9, with TRBD1 matching over 8 bases. CDR1 and CDR2 from the germline V gene are SEHNR and FQNEAQ (reference sequence). This CDR3 is built from 14 residues. The J segment lost 0 bases and the V segment lost 6 bases, leaving 3 bases of the junction unmatched. This CDR3 is CASRDRGVNTEAFF. The CDR3 bases are TGTGCCAGCAGAGACAGGGGAGTGAACACTGAAGCTTTCTTT.